This T cell receptor beta chain is from a study of technical replicates of blood from a handful of donors. The CDR3 is 13 amino acids. CDR1 and CDR2 from the germline V gene are SGHAT and FQNNGV. Trimming removed 7 bases at V and 2 bases at J, with 11 bases between. The table came from immunoSEQ multiplex PCR; TCRdb's copy has only in-frame clones and leaves some out. Here the sample spans 45,000 to 55,000 clones, about 96% being singletons. The source material was T cells isolated from PBMCs. The receptor was isolated from a human donor in good health. The J gene is TRBJ1-1, the V gene TRBV11-2; maybe TRBD1 (6 bases). In DNA, the CDR3 is TGTGCCAGCAACCAACAGGGAAACACTGAAGCTTTCTTT. Its protein is CASNQQGNTEAFF.